The 20 T cell receptor beta chains in this list originate from one sample, sequenced in a study of early T cells in non-severe SARS-CoV-2 infection. TCRdb re-derived calls from the 5' RACE reads in MiXCR, one entry per CDR3 protein. Of about 60,000 distinct CDR3 sequences in the sample, 8.5% to 10% were seen once. Sequencing was done on a sample of whole blood. The source of these receptors is an adult who was a healthcare worker with PCR-confirmed SARS-CoV-2 infection or an uninfected control (not recorded which).

Turning to this clonotype: Since a much larger clone is just one base distant, this may be a read error. The chain couples TRBV2 to TRBJ2-7, with TRBD1 identical over 9 bases. Per the germline V gene, CDR1 is SNHLY and CDR2 is FYNNEI. The CDR3 contains 10 residues. The CDR3 reads CVSRDRELHF. The CDR3 DNA is TGTGTCAGCAGGGACAGGGAACTGCACTTC.

V is TRBV6-2 or TRBV6-3 and J is TRBJ1-2; D remains unclear. Trimming took off 2 bases at V and 3 bases at J, with 10 bases between the two ends. Looked up from germline, CDR1 is MNHEY and CDR2 is SVGEGT. The length of the CDR3 is 14 residues. The CDR3 protein is CASSYRGKHYGYTF. CDR3 nucleotide sequence: TGTGCCAGCAGTTACCGAGGGAAGCACTATGGCTACACCTTC.

This clonotype was counted ten times or more. The CDR3 protein is CSVEDLTGQYTDTQYF. The DNA of the CDR3 is TGCAGCGTTGAAGATCTTACGGGACAGTACACAGATACGCAGTATTTT. The chain couples TRBV29-1 to TRBJ2-3; TRBD1 matches at 7 bases. The germline V gene has CDR1 SQVTM and CDR2 ANQGSEA. The V and J ends lost 0 bases and 2 bases, in that order; junction bases with no gene match: 8. The CDR3 is 16 residues long.

In this sample, this clonotype turned up many times. The chain joins TRBV19 to TRBJ1-5; weak D call: TRBD1 (5 bases). Trimming took off 3 bases at V and 7 bases at J, with 16 bases between the two ends. The CDR3 runs to 15 residues. Per the germline V gene, CDR1 is LNHDA and CDR2 is SQIVND (reference sequence). This CDR3 reads CASSMPQGMKQPQHF. The CDR3 DNA follows: TGTGCCAGTAGTATGCCCCAGGGTATGAAACAGCCCCAGCATTTT.

A few counts support this clonotype. V gene TRBV29-1 combines with J gene TRBJ2-2; maybe TRBD1 (6 bases). The germline V and J ends were trimmed by 7 bases and 2 bases, with 17 bases remaining between them. In germline, CDR1 is SQVTM, CDR2 ANQGSEA. The CDR3 sequence is 15 residues long. CDR3 residues: CSARLGTSNTGELFF. CDR3 sequence (DNA): TGCAGCGCTCGATTAGGGACATCTAACACCGGGGAGCTGTTTTTT.

This clonotype was detected a few times. The chain recombines TRBV10-3 with TRBJ1-2; tentatively, D is TRBD1 (5 bases). The CDR3 contains 14 residues. Germline CDR1 and CDR2: ENHRY and SYGVKD. V lost 7 bases, J lost 0 bases, and 12 bases lay in between. DNA for the CDR3: TGTGCCATCAAGGGGACGGACGCTAACTATGGCTACACCTTC. Translating gives CAIKGTDANYGYTF.

This clonotype was seen ten or more times. The rearrangement links TRBV29-1 to TRBJ2-5; a weak D match, TRBD1 (5 bases). V was shortened by 2 bases and J by 1 base, with 8 bases between the two germline ends. Germline CDR1 is SQVTM and CDR2 is ANQGSEA. There are 13 residues in the CDR3. The CDR3 coding sequence is TGCAGCGTTGAACTGACAGCCCAAGAGACCCAGTACTTC. Translated, it gives CSVELTAQETQYF.

This clonotype was recorded at least ten times. This sequence joins TRBV11-2 and TRBJ1-1; D is uncertain. The V end was cut by 0 bases, the J end by 5 bases, with 13 bases between. The CDR3 totals 15 residues. Germline CDR1 SGHAT, CDR2 FQNNGV. CDR3 coding DNA: TGTGCCAGCAGCTTAGATCGAATGACCCGGACTGAAGCTTTCTTT. This codes for CASSLDRMTRTEAFF.

This clonotype was counted at least ten times. The rearrangement uses TRBV19 and TRBJ1-5; 8 bases map to TRBD1. Trimming at V came to 1 base and at J to 4 bases, leaving 9 bases not matched to a gene. Germline V CDR1 and CDR2: LNHDA, SQIVND (reference sequence). The CDR3 covers 17 residues. CDR3 loop: CASSIAGQVYTNQPQHF. CDR3 bases: TGTGCCAGTAGTATAGCGGGACAGGTATACACTAATCAGCCCCAGCATTTT.

This clonotype was counted ten times or more. The rearrangement uses TRBV5-1 and TRBJ2-5; perhaps D is TRBD1 or TRBD2 (6 bases each). Germline values: CDR1 SGHRS, CDR2 YFSETQ. The CDR3 runs 14 residues. V was clipped by 0 bases and J by 3 bases, with 9 bases between them. CDR3 residues: CASSLVGGKETQYF. CDR3 coding DNA: TGCGCCAGCAGCTTGGTAGGGGGGAAAGAGACCCAGTACTTC.

This clonotype was counted at least ten times. This chain connects TRBV11-2 to TRBJ2-5; D is perhaps TRBD1 (6 bases). V lost 5 bases and J 4 bases, leaving 11 bases between the germline ends. CDR1 and CDR2 (germline): SGHAT, FQNNGV. CDR3 length: 13 residues. CDR3 loop: CASSLRTAETQYF. The CDR3, as DNA: TGTGCCAGCAGCCTCCGGACAGCAGAGACCCAGTACTTC. Full variable domain (outside the CDR3, taken from reference TRBV11-2 and TRBJ2-5): EAGVAQSPRYKIIEKRQSVAFWCNPISGHATLYWYQQILGQGPKLLIQFQNNGVVDDSQLPKDRFSAERLKGVDSTLKIQPAKLEDSAVYLCASSLRTAETQYFGPGTRLLVL.

The table lists this clonotype with many counts. This chain links TRBV2 with TRBJ1-2; 8 bases map to TRBD1. Unmatched junction bases numbered 5, after V lost 7 bases and J lost 1 base. This CDR3 is 14 amino acids long. Germline-derived CDR1 and CDR2 are SNHLY and FYNNEI. CDR3 DNA: TGTGCCAGCACGAGGACAGGGAGTAACTATGGCTACACCTTC. This encodes CASTRTGSNYGYTF.

This clonotype was recorded a few times. At one boundary the junction diverges from the germline segment, which might be a read error. The V gene is TRBV28, the J gene TRBJ1-2; D gene unclear. The germline gives CDR1 MDHEN, CDR2 SYDVKM. The CDR3 length is 11 residues. The CDR3 sequence is CASSLAYHCAF. The CDR3 nucleotides read TGTGCCAGCAGTCTTGCCTACCACTGTGCCTTC.

This clonotype was observed a handful of times. The chain employs TRBV7-9 and TRBJ1-2, with 8 nucleotides matching TRBD1. The germline V gene has CDR1 SEHNR and CDR2 FQNEAQ (reference sequence). CDR3 length: 13 amino acids. The V and J ends lost 5 bases and 2 bases, in that order; junction bases with no gene match: 1. CDR3 nucleotides: TGTGCCAGCAGCCGGACAGGGAACTATGGCTACACCTTC. Protein sequence: CASSRTGNYGYTF.

This clonotype was counted many times. One end of the junction varies from germline; a read error may be responsible. V is TRBV28 and J is TRBJ2-7; D is undetermined. The germline CDR1 and CDR2 sequences are MDHEN and SYDVKM. The CDR3 is 11 residues long. CDR3 sequence (DNA): TGTGCCAGCAGTTTAAGGCCGTCCATAGACTTC. It encodes CASSLRPSIDF.

This clonotype was found a few times. The chain has TRBV29-1 and TRBJ1-1; D not certain. This CDR3 contains 11 residues. Germline V gives CDR1 SQVTM, CDR2 ANQGSEA. The germline V and J ends were trimmed by 6 bases and 4 bases, with 9 bases remaining between them. CDR3 region: CSVATSTEAFF. The DNA of the CDR3 is TGCAGCGTGGCGACAAGCACTGAAGCTTTCTTT.

There are many counts of this clonotype. The rearrangement joins TRBV4-2 to TRBJ2-7; D is possibly TRBD2 (6 bases). The CDR3 is made up of 16 amino acids. Looked up from germline, CDR1 is LGHNA and CDR2 is YNFKEQ. The V gene lost 0 bases and the J gene lost 1 base, with 13 bases spanning the gap. CDR3 protein: CASSQDRLATSYEQYF. DNA of the CDR3: TGTGCCAGCAGCCAAGACCGCCTAGCGACGTCCTACGAGCAGTACTTC.

In this sample, this clonotype turned up many times. The chain uses TRBV2 and TRBJ2-7; D unclear. V was cut by 6 bases and J by 5 bases, with 14 bases left in between. The CDR3 runs to 13 residues. Germline lookup yields CDR1 SNHLY and CDR2 FYNNEI. The CDR3 region is CASRSRVFNEQYF. Here the CDR3 DNA reads TGTGCCAGCAGGAGTAGAGTTTTCAACGAGCAGTACTTC.

This clonotype has a count of ten or more. One end of the junction fails to match germline, which may point to a read error. This rearrangement joins TRBV19 to TRBJ2-2; D possibly matches TRBD1 or TRBD2 (5 bases each). Germline assignment: CDR1 LNHDA and CDR2 SQIVND (reference sequence). The CDR3 spans 13 residues. The CDR3 is CASSRGNAGELFF. CDR3 bases: TGTGCCAGTAGTAGGGGGAACGCCGGGGAGCTGTTTTTT.

There are many counts of this clonotype. V gene TRBV12-5 combines with J gene TRBJ2-1, with D unresolved. Trimming shortened V by 6 bases and J by 5 bases, and 17 bases separated the two germline ends. The CDR3 has 15 residues. CDR1 is LGHNT and CDR2 is FRNRAP in the germline V gene. CDR3 DNA: TGTGCTAGTGGCCGCCCCTCACCGGCGCACAATGAGCAGTTCTTC. It yields the protein CASGRPSPAHNEQFF.